Listed here are 24 T cell receptor beta chains from one sample, sequenced in a study of shared clonotypes between healthy human individuals. TCRdb keeps only in-frame clones here, not all; method: immunoSEQ multiplex PCR. In the table there are around 510,000 clones, roughly four fifths of which are singletons. The material sequenced was PBMCs. These receptors were collected from a woman between 35 and 50 years old in good health. Some clones in this sample may be carry-over from other donors' samples.

This clone came up a few times. The V gene is TRBV5-1, the J gene TRBJ2-3; tentative D call: TRBD2 (6 bases). Trimming pared 4 bases from V and 6 bases from J, leaving 18 bases between. CDR3 length: 15 residues. The germline gives CDR1 SGHRS, CDR2 YFSETQ. The CDR3, as DNA: TGCGCCAGCAGCCTGGAGGGCAGGGTGGTTGATACGCAGTATTTT. This sequence encodes CASSLEGRVVDTQYF.

This chain joins TRBV6-5 and TRBJ2-2, with 8 bases matching TRBD2. The CDR3 is 15 amino acids. The V gene end was trimmed by 5 bases and the J gene end by 4 bases; junction bases not matched to a gene: 6. Per the germline V gene, CDR1 is MNHEY and CDR2 is SVGAGI. The CDR3 here is CASSLSGKGTGELFF. The CDR3 nucleotides are TGTGCCAGCAGTCTTAGCGGGAAGGGCACCGGGGAGCTGTTTTTT.

The chain is built from TRBV18 and TRBJ1-5; the match to TRBD1 covers 8 bases. The CDR3 loop spans 16 amino acids. The V segment lost 4 bases and the J segment 1 base; nucleotides outside the gene matches: 6. CDR1 is KGHSH, CDR2 LQKENI, per germline. CDR3 protein: CASSQLGQGSNQPQHF. DNA for the CDR3: TGTGCCAGCTCACAACTCGGACAGGGAAGCAATCAGCCCCAGCATTTT.

V gene TRBV2 combines with J gene TRBJ2-1, with D uncertain. Germline CDR1 reads SNHLY; CDR2 reads FYNNEI. The CDR3 contains 12 residues. Trimming removed 8 bases from V and 4 bases from J, with 9 bases in between. In nucleotides, the CDR3 is TGTGCCAGCTCTTCTATTTACAATGAGCAGTTCTTC. Its protein product is CASSSIYNEQFF.

V and J are TRBV19 and TRBJ2-1; possible D gene TRBD1, 6 bases. Trimming removed 5 bases from V and 8 bases from J, with 22 bases in between. CDR3 length: 16 amino acids. In germline, CDR1 is LNHDA, CDR2 SQIVND (reference sequence). The CDR3 coding sequence is TGTGCCAGTAGTGCCGACCGGGGACATTCGGACGATGAGCAGTTCTTC. Its translation: CASSADRGHSDDEQFF.

This clone was seen a handful of times. In the same sample, other DNA sequences code for this CDR3. This rearrangement joins TRBV5-1 to TRBJ2-7, with D unclear. Trimming cost V 4 bases and J 4 bases, with 9 bases left between them. The CDR3 is made up of 12 amino acids. The germline CDR1 and CDR2 sequences are SGHRS and YFSETQ. CDR3 residues: CASSVDGYEQYF. CDR3 DNA sequence: TGCGCCAGCAGCGTGGACGGGTACGAGCAGTACTTC.

About this clone: Germline is not matched at one junction end, which may reflect a read error. The genes are TRBV7-9 and TRBJ2-5, with 11 bases fitting TRBD2. The CDR3 has 16 amino acids. Germline loops: CDR1 SEHNR, CDR2 FQNEAQ (reference sequence). As DNA, the CDR3 is TGTGCCAGCAGCTTAGAAGGCCTAGCGGGAGGAGGGACCCGGTACTTC. As protein: CASSLEGLAGGGTRYF.

The chain recombines TRBV6-6 with TRBJ2-2; 7 positions match TRBD1. This CDR3 spans 14 amino acids. Germline CDR1 MNHNY, CDR2 SVGAGI (reference sequence). V lost 8 bases and J lost 5; bases outside the gene matches: 8. CDR3 protein: CASRDKTGTGELFF. CDR3 bases: TGTGCCAGCCGCGATAAGACAGGGACCGGGGAGCTGTTTTTT.

The gene calls are TRBV4-1 and TRBJ2-7, with 10 bases identical to TRBD2. V lost 1 base to trimming and J lost 4 bases; unmatched junction nucleotides: 7. The CDR3 has 16 amino acids. CDR1 and CDR2 (germline): MGHRA, YSYEKL. CDR3 protein: CASSQGVRTSGYEQYF. For the CDR3, the DNA is TGCGCCAGCAGCCAAGGGGTGAGGACTAGCGGTTACGAGCAGTACTTC.

Comment on this clone: Other DNA sequences in the sample encode the same CDR3. The chain couples TRBV7-3 to TRBJ2-2; TRBD2 matches 15 bases. The CDR3 has 16 residues. Germline CDR1 SGHTA, CDR2 FQGTGA. Trimming took 3 bases from V and 5 from J; bases not matched to a gene: 1. The CDR3 protein is CASSLGLAGGTGELFF. The DNA of the CDR3 is TGTGCCAGCAGCTTGGGACTAGCGGGAGGAACCGGGGAGCTGTTTTTT.

This sequence joins TRBV5-1 and TRBJ2-2, with 9 bases lining up with TRBD2. CDR1 and CDR2 from the germline V gene are SGHRS and YFSETQ. V gave up 0 bases and J gave up 6 bases; unmatched junction bases: 9. CDR3 length: 17 residues. Here the CDR3 DNA reads TGCGCCAGCAGCTTGGTACTAGCGGGTTCTATGGCCGGGGAGCTGTTTTTT. This translates into CASSLVLAGSMAGELFF.

The chain recombines TRBV9 with TRBJ1-3; D is unclear. The V end lost 0 bases, the J end lost 0 bases, and 10 bases lay between the germline ends. CDR1 and CDR2 (germline): SGDLS, YYNGEE. The CDR3 totals 16 residues. The CDR3, as DNA: TGTGCCAGCAGCGTAGCTGGACGGTCCTCTGGAAACACCATATATTTT. Protein product: CASSVAGRSSGNTIYF.

J is TRBJ2-5 and V is TRBV10-3; 9 positions match TRBD1. Looked up from germline, CDR1 is ENHRY and CDR2 is SYGVKD. With V trimmed by 6 bases and J by 4 bases, 9 bases remained unmatched. CDR3 length: 15 amino acids. In DNA, the CDR3 is TGTGCCATCAGCCCGGGACAGGGAACGGGAGAGACCCAGTACTTC. The encoded protein is CAISPGQGTGETQYF.

The chain links TRBV7-9 to TRBJ1-5; no reliable D call. V was cut by 2 bases and J by 5 bases, with 10 bases left in between. Germline V CDR1 and CDR2: SEHNR, FQNEAQ (reference sequence). The CDR3 spans 14 residues. CDR3 in amino acids: CASSLRTEHQPQHF. CDR3 DNA sequence: TGTGCCAGCAGCTTAAGGACGGAACATCAGCCCCAGCATTTT.

The CDR3 spells CASSWWRGYEQYF. CDR3 bases: TGTGCCAGCAGTTGGTGGAGAGGCTACGAGCAGTACTTC. The V call is TRBV27, the J call TRBJ2-7; D is undetermined. Trimming shortened V by 4 bases and J by 3 bases, and 10 bases separated the two germline ends. CDR1 MNHEY and CDR2 SMNVEV come from the germline V gene (reference sequence). This CDR3 has 13 amino acids.

This chain uses TRBV29-1 with TRBJ2-3, with D maybe TRBD2 (6 bases). The V gene's germline CDR1 is SQVTM and CDR2 ANQGSEA. CDR3 length equals 15 residues. V lost 3 bases to trimming and J lost 6 bases, with 19 bases between them. In nucleotides, the CDR3 is TGCAGCGTTGAGTCCCGGCGCTCCGCGGGGGATACGCAGTATTTT. Amino acid sequence: CSVESRRSAGDTQYF.

This chain connects TRBV28 to TRBJ2-1, with D tentatively TRBD2 (6 bases). V was shortened by 2 bases and J by 1 base, with 9 bases between the two germline ends. Germline V CDR1 and CDR2: MDHEN, SYDVKM. CDR3 length equals 15 residues. Here the CDR3 DNA reads TGTGCCAGCAGTTTAACCCGGGGGTCCTACAATGAGCAGTTCTTC. Amino acids: CASSLTRGSYNEQFF.

This clone was seen a handful of times. The chain uses TRBV5-1 and TRBJ1-4; 10 positions agree with TRBD1. Germline CDR1 and CDR2: SGHRS and YFSETQ. The CDR3 length is 15 residues. Germline trimming cut 0 bases from V and 8 bases from J; bases unmatched to any gene: 4. This CDR3 reads CASSLAGTGEEKLFF. The DNA for the CDR3 is TGCGCCAGCAGCTTGGCCGGGACAGGGGAAGAAAAACTGTTTTTT.

The J gene is TRBJ1-1, the V gene TRBV25-1; 7 nucleotides line up with TRBD1. The length of the CDR3 is 16 residues. V shed 5 bases, J shed 1 base, and the junction held 10 bases outside the gene matches. CDR1 and CDR2 from the germline V gene are MGHDK and SYGVNS. The CDR3 DNA sequence: TGTGCCAGCAGTATCGGGGACAGTGGAGAGAACACTGAAGCTTTCTTT. Protein product: CASSIGDSGENTEAFF.

This chain connects TRBV5-4 to TRBJ1-4; 8 bases are a match to TRBD1. This CDR3 has 14 residues. The J segment lost 8 bases and the V segment lost 4 bases, leaving 7 bases of the junction unmatched. The germline V gene encodes CDR1 SGHNT and CDR2 YYREEE (reference sequence). CDR3 loop: CASSPDRGGEKLFF. The CDR3 coding sequence is TGTGCCAGCAGCCCAGACAGGGGTGGCGAAAAACTGTTTTTT.

This clone came up once. The gene calls are TRBV4-1 and TRBJ2-4, with D hard to call. The germline V and J ends were trimmed by 6 bases and 5 bases, with 5 bases remaining between them. The CDR3 covers 11 residues. Germline-derived CDR1 and CDR2 are MGHRA and YSYEKL. The CDR3 DNA sequence: TGCGCCAGCAGTCGACAAAACATTCAGTACTTC. Its translation is CASSRQNIQYF.

The V and J genes are TRBV28 and TRBJ2-7; 8 bases align to TRBD1. The CDR3 runs 18 residues. J lost 2 bases, V lost 4 bases, and 16 bases had no gene match. Germline V gene sequence: CDR1 MDHEN, CDR2 SYDVKM. The CDR3 DNA follows: TGTGCCAGCAGTTCCGTAAAACTGGGACAGGTAAGGACCTACGAGCAGTACTTC. Its translation is CASSSVKLGQVRTYEQYF.

The count of this clone is one. The rearrangement links TRBV5-6 to TRBJ1-4, with D possibly TRBD1 on 6 matching bases. V lost 3 bases and J 13 bases, leaving 22 bases between the germline ends. The length of the CDR3 is 15 residues. Germline V lookup: CDR1 SGHDT, CDR2 YYEEEE. This CDR3 reads CASSWGPRGGRRLFF. CDR3 bases: TGTGCCAGCAGCTGGGGCCCACGCGGGGGCAGGAGACTGTTTTTT.

CDR3 in DNA: TGTGCCAGCAGCCTTAGGGAAGGGCCAGATACGCAGTATTTT. Residues: CASSLREGPDTQYF. The chain combines TRBV7-9 with TRBJ2-3; D is unclear. Germline lookup yields CDR1 SEHNR and CDR2 FQNEAQ (reference sequence). The CDR3 sequence is 14 residues long. The V end was cut by 5 bases, the J end by 4 bases, with 13 bases between.